This entry lists 5 T cell receptor beta chains sequenced from one sample in a study of blood T cell repertoires in COVID-19. Assay: immunoSEQ multiplex PCR; the TCRdb copy retains only in-frame clones and omits some. The table includes 250,000 to 300,000 clones, approximately 90% detected once. The sample comprised peripheral blood. The receptors were gathered from a woman between 50 and 59 years old who had recovered from COVID-19.

V gene TRBV6-5 combines with J gene TRBJ1-4; possible D gene TRBD1, 5 bases. The CDR3 is made up of 14 amino acids. Trimming pared 10 bases from V and 0 bases from J, leaving 12 bases between. Germline CDR1 MNHEY, CDR2 SVGAGI. CDR3 amino acids: CATQGHATNEKLFF. The CDR3 nucleotides read TGTGCCACCCAGGGTCATGCAACTAATGAAAAACTGTTTTTT.

This rearrangement joins TRBV28 to TRBJ1-2; perhaps TRBD1 as D (5 bases). The CDR3 loop spans 14 amino acids. Trimming took off 5 bases at V and 8 bases at J, with 18 bases between the two ends. CDR1 and CDR2 from the germline V gene are MDHEN and SYDVKM. The CDR3 DNA reads as TGTGCCAGCAGTCTGGAGACGGGGGGTAGAGGCTACACCTTC. It translates to CASSLETGGRGYTF.

The V and J genes are TRBV4-1 and TRBJ1-2; D might be TRBD1 (6 bases). The CDR3 sequence is 15 residues long. The germline CDR1 and CDR2 sequences are MGHRA and YSYEKL. Trimming cost V 1 base and J 7 bases, with 16 bases left between them. The CDR3 DNA follows: TGCGCCAGCAGCCAAGCTCCGAACAGGGAACTTGGCTACACCTTC. It codes for CASSQAPNRELGYTF.

This clone was counted a few times. V is TRBV5-1 and J is TRBJ2-4, with TRBD1 identical over 7 bases. This CDR3 contains 14 residues. The J segment lost 11 bases and the V segment lost 4 bases, leaving 12 bases of the junction unmatched. The V gene's germline CDR1 is SGHRS and CDR2 YFSETQ. The CDR3 DNA reads as TGCGCCAGCAGCCAAGGGACAGCCCAAAGGGTTCAGTACTTC. It specifies CASSQGTAQRVQYF.

This chain links TRBV5-1 with TRBJ2-7, with 8 bases aligning to TRBD1. CDR1 is SGHRS, CDR2 YFSETQ, per germline. The length of the CDR3 is 15 residues. Unmatched junction bases numbered 5, after V lost 0 bases and J lost 3 bases. CDR3 sequence (DNA): TGCGCCAGCAGCTTGGGCTCCGGGACAGGCTACGAGCAGTACTTC. It yields the protein CASSLGSGTGYEQYF.